The 22 T cell receptor beta chains reported below all come from one sample, sequenced in a study of cytomegalovirus exposure and HLA in healthy donors. 60 Vbeta and 13 Jbeta primers were used in PCR. The method was immunoSEQ multiplex PCR; TCRdb's version includes in-frame clones alone and lacks a portion of them. In the table there are around 200,000 clones, 80% to 90% of which are singletons. The sequenced material came from PBMCs. The receptors come from a girl between 2 and 10 years old in good health and CMV-seropositive.

This clone was recorded only once. This chain connects TRBV5-4 to TRBJ2-5; maybe TRBD1 (5 bases). Trimming removed 2 bases from V and 4 bases from J, with 15 bases in between. Germline V gene data show CDR1 as SGHNT and CDR2 as YYREEE (reference sequence). The CDR3 is 15 amino acids. CDR3 coding DNA: TGTGCCAGCAGCTTCAGGGTTGGCGGCGGAGAGACCCAGTACTTC. This encodes CASSFRVGGGETQYF.

Here the CDR3 DNA reads TGTGCCAGCAGCCAAGCACTCGGACAGGCCAAGGGTGGCTACACCTTC. It is translated as CASSQALGQAKGGYTF. J is TRBJ1-2 and V is TRBV4-2, with 7 bases that match TRBD1. V dropped 1 base and J dropped 7; count of bases not matched to a gene: 12. This CDR3 spans 16 amino acids. Germline V gene lookup returns CDR1 LGHNA and CDR2 YNFKEQ.

The V call is TRBV4-2, the J call TRBJ1-4; 7 bases align to TRBD1. V was pared by 1 base and J by 8 bases, with 4 bases of the junction left unmatched. The CDR3 spans 14 residues. Germline V gives CDR1 LGHNA, CDR2 YNFKEQ. CDR3 sequence: CASSQGQGLEKLFF. CDR3 DNA sequence: TGTGCCAGCAGCCAAGGACAGGGATTAGAAAAACTGTTTTTT.

The genes are TRBV7-9 and TRBJ2-7, with 13 bases fitting TRBD2. With V trimmed by 5 bases and J by 7 bases, 11 bases remained unmatched. The germline CDR1 and CDR2 sequences are SEHNR and FQNEAQ (reference sequence). The CDR3 is 16 residues long. The CDR3 loop reads CASSPIGLAGAKEQYF. In DNA form, the CDR3 reads TGTGCCAGCAGCCCAATAGGACTAGCGGGAGCAAAAGAGCAGTACTTC.

The rearrangement links TRBV29-1 to TRBJ1-1; D remains unclear. The CDR3 totals 13 residues. Per germline, CDR1 SQVTM and CDR2 ANQGSEA. The V end was cut by 4 bases, the J end by 0 bases, with 9 bases between. As DNA, the CDR3 is TGCAGCGTTGGACACCCCGTGAACACTGAAGCTTTCTTT. Residues: CSVGHPVNTEAFF. Full variable domain (rest looked up from reference TRBV29-1 and TRBJ1-1): SAVISQKPSRDICQRGTSLTIQCQVDSQVTMMFWYRQQPGQSLTLIATANQGSEATYESGFVIDKFPISRPNLTFSTLTVSNMSPEDSSIYLCSVGHPVNTEAFFGQGTRLTVV.

This clone was counted a few times. V gene TRBV19 combines with J gene TRBJ2-6; 7 positions match TRBD1. Germline loops: CDR1 LNHDA, CDR2 SQIVND (reference sequence). CDR3 length: 15 residues. Germline trimming cut 7 bases from V and 4 bases from J; bases unmatched to any gene: 7. CDR3 sequence reads: CASTMTGSGANVLTF. CDR3 DNA sequence: TGTGCCAGTACCATGACAGGGTCCGGGGCCAACGTCCTGACTTTC.

The CDR3 DNA reads as TGCGCCAGCAGCCACGCCGAGGGAGAGTACAATGAGCAGTTCTTC. This codes for CASSHAEGEYNEQFF. The chain joins TRBV4-1 to TRBJ2-1; possible D gene TRBD2, 5 bases. The CDR3 spans 15 residues. Germline CDR1 is MGHRA and CDR2 is YSYEKL. V gave up 3 bases and J gave up 4 bases, with 13 bases separating them.

This clone was counted between two and nine times. This chain links TRBV27 with TRBJ1-5; no clear D. The CDR3 runs to 13 residues. V was trimmed by 5 bases and J by 0 bases, leaving 5 bases between them. From germline, CDR1 is MNHEY and CDR2 SMNVEV (reference sequence). The CDR3 nucleotides are TGTGCCAGCAGTAGCGATAGCAATCAGCCCCAGCATTTT. Protein sequence: CASSSDSNQPQHF.

The gene calls are TRBV7-6 and TRBJ1-2, with 7 bases aligning to TRBD1. The CDR3 is 13 amino acids. CDR1 SGHVS and CDR2 FNYEAQ come from the germline V gene. J was trimmed by 10 bases and V by 5 bases; bases with no gene match: 10. This CDR3 reads CASSRPAGQDYTF. The CDR3 DNA is TGTGCCAGCAGCCGACCTGCCGGACAGGACTACACCTTC.

This clone showed up just a few times. The chain carries TRBV7-9 and TRBJ2-7, with a tentative D call TRBD1 (5 bases). V was pared by 5 bases and J by 6 bases, with 14 bases between. Germline V gene data show CDR1 as SEHNR and CDR2 as FQNEAQ (reference sequence). The CDR3 has 13 residues. CDR3 sequence reads: CASSTIDSGEQYF. CDR3 nucleotide sequence: TGTGCCAGCAGCACCATAGACAGTGGCGAGCAGTACTTC.

As for this clone: One end of the junction varies from germline; a read error may be responsible. The chain's CDR3 is CSSSPGRRAYYEQYF. The CDR3 region has the DNA TGTTCCAGCAGCCCTGGGCGCAGGGCCTACTACGAGCAGTACTTC. The chain recombines TRBV7-9 with TRBJ2-7; D is perhaps TRBD1 (5 bases). This CDR3 is 15 amino acids long. The germline CDR1 and CDR2 sequences are SEHNR and FQNEAQ (reference sequence).

The chain has TRBV12-5 and TRBJ2-7; 7 bases map to TRBD1. This CDR3 region has 14 residues. Germline V lookup: CDR1 LGHNT, CDR2 FRNRAP. J gave up 6 bases and V 5 bases, and 10 bases lay outside the gene matches. The CDR3 nucleotides are TGTGCTAGTGGTCAAGGGACAGTTTTGTGCGAGCAGTACTTC. This sequence encodes CASGQGTVLCEQYF.

The V call is TRBV2, the J call TRBJ1-3, with D hard to call. The germline V gene encodes CDR1 SNHLY and CDR2 FYNNEI. Deletions cut 2 bases from V and 4 bases from J, with 15 bases between. The CDR3 is 16 amino acids. The CDR3 here is CASSERESRTGNTIYF. Here the CDR3 DNA reads TGTGCCAGCAGTGAACGGGAGTCACGGACCGGAAACACCATATATTTT.

V is TRBV19 and J is TRBJ2-7, with D uncertain. There are 13 residues in the CDR3. The germline gives CDR1 LNHDA, CDR2 SQIVND (reference sequence). V lost 5 bases and J 2 bases, leaving 10 bases between the germline ends. CDR3 in amino acids: CASSRAPTYEQYF. The CDR3 bases are TGTGCCAGTAGTCGAGCACCCACCTACGAGCAGTACTTC. The full variable domain, with the rest looked up from reference TRBV19 and TRBJ2-7, is DGGITQSPKYLFRKEGQNVTLSCEQNLNHDAMYWYRQDPGQGLRLIYYSQIVNDFQKGDIAEGYSVSREKKESFPLTVTSAQKNPTAFYLCASSRAPTYEQYFGPGTRLTVT.

Details on this clone: One end of the junction does not line up with germline, which may come from a read error. The chain employs TRBV5-6 and TRBJ1-3; 7 bases agree with TRBD1. This CDR3 region has 14 residues. CDR1 SGHDT and CDR2 YYEEEE come from the germline V gene. The CDR3 loop reads CAGSGDSSGNTIYF. CDR3 nucleotide sequence: TGTGCCGGCAGCGGGGACAGCTCTGGAAACACCATATATTTT.

V gene TRBV5-1 combines with J gene TRBJ2-7; 11 nucleotides line up with TRBD1. J was trimmed by 4 bases and V by 4 bases; bases with no gene match: 7. Germline V lookup: CDR1 SGHRS, CDR2 YFSETQ. The CDR3 spans 15 residues. CDR3: CASSPSGTGGYEQYF. The CDR3, as DNA: TGCGCCAGCAGCCCCTCGGGGACAGGGGGGTACGAGCAGTACTTC.

V is TRBV27 and J is TRBJ2-7; D remains ambiguous. The V end lost 8 bases, the J end lost 3 bases, and 5 bases lay between the germline ends. This CDR3 comprises 10 residues. Germline lookup yields CDR1 MNHEY and CDR2 SMNVEV (reference sequence). The CDR3 loop is CASGVYEQYF. CDR3 bases: TGTGCCAGCGGAGTCTACGAGCAGTACTTC.

This clone was seen a few times. The V call is TRBV5-1, the J call TRBJ1-1; possibly TRBD1 for D (5 bases). Germline CDR1 reads SGHRS; CDR2 reads YFSETQ. The CDR3 runs to 15 residues. Trimming removed 4 bases at V and 4 bases at J, with 17 bases between. CDR3 DNA: TGCGCCAGCAGCCCCTCGACCCCAGGGCGCACTGAAGCTTTCTTT. It is translated as CASSPSTPGRTEAFF. Combining the CDR3 with reference TRBV5-1 and TRBJ1-1 gives the whole variable domain KAGVTQTPRYLIKTRGQQVTLSCSPISGHRSVSWYQQTPGQGLQFLFEYFSETQRNKGNFPGRFSGRQFSNSRSEMNVSTLELGDSALYLCASSPSTPGRTEAFFGQGTRLTVV.

In this sample, this clone turned up once. V gene TRBV6-4 combines with J gene TRBJ1-1; TRBD1 is a possible D gene (6 bases). The ends were cut back, 4 bases at V and 2 bases at J, with 8 bases in the middle. The CDR3 has 13 amino acids. The germline V gene encodes CDR1 MRHNA and CDR2 SNTAGT. The CDR3 reads CASSGQANTEAFF. The CDR3 region has the DNA TGTGCCAGCAGTGGACAGGCAAACACTGAAGCTTTCTTT.

V and J are TRBV27 and TRBJ2-7; D unclear. CDR1 is MNHEY and CDR2 is SMNVEV in the germline V gene (reference sequence). Trimming shortened V by 2 bases and J by 0 bases, and 5 bases separated the two germline ends. The CDR3 runs 13 residues. CDR3 sequence: CASSLGLSYEQYF. The CDR3, as DNA: TGTGCCAGCAGTTTAGGCCTCTCCTACGAGCAGTACTTC.

V usage is TRBV6-1 and J usage is TRBJ1-3; a weak D match, TRBD1 (6 bases). V dropped 1 base and J dropped 5 bases, with 12 bases sitting between them. CDR1 MNHNS and CDR2 SASEGT come from the germline V gene. The CDR3 length is 15 residues. CDR3 sequence (DNA): TGTGCCAGCAGTGAAGACGGGGGGCGCAGAAACACCATATATTTT. As protein: CASSEDGGRRNTIYF.

V gene TRBV30 combines with J gene TRBJ1-1; no clear D. This CDR3 is 15 amino acids long. V lost 0 bases, J lost 4 bases, and 15 bases lay in between. The germline V gene encodes CDR1 GTSNPN and CDR2 SVGIG (reference sequence). The CDR3 spells CAWSVSPGWVTEAFF. The CDR3 DNA reads as TGTGCCTGGAGTGTATCGCCAGGTTGGGTCACTGAAGCTTTCTTT.